This record looks at one T cell receptor beta chain sequence and its context. As yet, its antigen is unknown. Repertoires were generated with immunoSEQ multiplex PCR, while TCRdb's copy carries only in-frame clones and drops some. The sample consists of 75,000 to 90,000 clones, roughly 90% of them appearing once. The data originate from a study of OX40 agonist ivuxolimab in advanced cancers. With 2 bases removed from V and 6 bases from J, the gap between germline ends came to 14 bases. CDR1 and CDR2 from the germline V gene are MNHEY and SVGAGI. The CDR3 has 14 amino acids. Whole-study findings and limits: At doses 0.1 to 3.0 mg/kg, CD4+ and CD8+ clones expanded.

V gene TRBV6-5 combines with J gene TRBJ2-7; D possibly corresponds to TRBD2 (6 bases). The receptor comes from an adult with an advanced solid tumor such as melanoma, head and neck, liver or kidney cancer. The source was CD4+ or CD8+ T cells sorted from blood, collected in a trial of the OX40 agonist ivuxolimab. For the CDR3, the DNA is TGTGCCAGCAGTTACGATCGGGGGAGTCGCGAGCAGTACTTC. Translated: CASSYDRGSREQYF.